This T cell receptor beta chain is from a study of T cell clones after liver transplantation (dated by TCRdb to between 2017 and 2020). Broadly, across the study: Samples were obtained from ITN030ST, a randomized trial in which withdrawal of immunosuppression was attempted within 2 years of liver transplantation. After a pre-transplant mixed lymphocyte reaction, TCRbeta sequencing was used to pinpoint donor-reactive T cell clones, which were subsequently tracked in post-transplant blood. As an antigen-independent comparator for the donor-reactive sequences, third party-reactive TCRbeta sequences from pre-transplant MLRs were identified as well. Three of the eight recipients were HCV-positive; the others were transplanted for non-autoimmune, non-viral indications. No induction therapy was given to the subjects, and standard immunosuppression was administered until randomization at 12-24 months post-transplant. Tolerance meant complete immunosuppression withdrawal for at least one year without liver enzymes rising beyond twice the upper limit of normal. Blood samples were collected pre-transplant, pre-randomization before withdrawal, and post-randomization after either full withdrawal or failed withdrawal. The studied cohort comprised 8 liver transplant recipients, 3 classified as tolerant and 5 as non-tolerant. General study outcomes and caveats: Without allograft tissue specimens, donor-reactive T cells may have migrated into the graft rather than being deleted. When repertoire turnover was taken into account, detection of donor-reactive sequences was significantly reduced in 7 of 8 subjects for CD4 and in 8 of 8 subjects for CD8. In most of the 8 subjects, circulating donor-reactive CD4 TCRbeta sequences decreased significantly after transplant, regardless of tolerance or HCV status. The conclusions were preliminary, being limited by small, heterogeneous patient numbers and by non-standardized post-transplant time points. In a couple of subjects, low numbers of available donor cells limited the measurable donor-reactive repertoire. Donor-reactive sequences decreased more than third party-reactive sequences, which suggests partial antigen-specific deletion that was not related to withdrawal success.

V and J lose 10 bases and 8 bases, and a span of 17 bases separates them. Including cysteine and phenylalanine, the CDR3 has 12 amino acids. Only the CDR3 DNA stays, 36 bases, in frame from base 1. The germline V gene gives CDR1 as SGHVS and CDR2 as FNYEAQ. High-throughput TCRbeta CDR3 sequencing of frozen genomic DNA was performed by immunoSEQ, including PCR amplification, mapping, bias correction and internal controls. Concerning the study's data processing: Productive rearrangements were kept, and unique TCRbeta sequences were defined by CDR3 nucleotide sequence plus V and J gene. For a sequence to be called donor-reactive, it needed a frequency of at least 0.01% and at least 5-fold expansion in CFSE-low cells compared with unstimulated pre-transplant cells. Per-subject minimum frequency thresholds, based on the lowest-template unstimulated sample, ensured at least 90% detection power. Repertoire turnover was measured by Jensen-Shannon divergence between the top 1000 TCRbeta sequences post- and pre-transplant. Two-sided Fisher's exact tests were used to test for changes in the detection of donor-reactive sequences. TCRdb stores this immuneACCESS table with in-frame sequences only. Part of the clones is absent; in the studies checked, under half of the shortfall reflects unresolved V genes, and no reason is known for the rest. The V and J calls and clone size are taken from that table; D and trimming were inferred from the DNA. The sample table contains about 33,000 clones; only one count was recorded for about 95% of them. The ten largest clones add up to roughly a quarter of the sample.

Thawed unstimulated PBMCs were stained for CD3, CD4 and CD8 and FACS-sorted into CD3+CD4+ and CD3+CD8+ populations. All 8 studied subjects were randomized to immunosuppression withdrawal. Genomic DNA was isolated with the Qiagen DNeasy Blood and Tissue Kit. On this clone: Its cognate antigen has yet to be identified. One base away there is no much larger clone; base qualities are not given.

Recombination joined TRBV7-6 with TRBJ1-2, with a weak D call of TRBD1 (6 bases match). The input for sequencing was CD8+ T cells from blood, taken 12 months after liver transplant. The receptor's source is a human patient who received a liver transplant. Some T cells seen after a transplant may have their origin in the graft donor. The nucleotide sequence is given as TGTGCCATCGGGGGGCCTGGCATGGGCTACACCTTC. Its product reads: CAIGGPGMGYTF.